This T cell receptor (beta chain) originates from a study of control samples from healthy donors and cancer patients. Germline values: CDR1 SGHRS, CDR2 YFSETQ. The CDR3 has 17 residues. V was pared by 0 bases and J by 6 bases, with 7 bases of the junction left unmatched. Clones were read by immunoSEQ multiplex PCR, and TCRdb kept only the in-frame ones, dropping some. The sample carries under 200,000 clones, 94% recorded once. The chain has TRBV5-1 and TRBJ2-1, with TRBD2 identical over 12 bases. This TCR came from a woman aged 40-49 years in good health. Sequenced material: blood. CDR3 sequence reads: CASSLESLAGGLNEQFF. The CDR3 DNA follows: TGCGCCAGCAGCTTGGAATCCCTAGCGGGGGGGCTCAATGAGCAGTTCTTC.